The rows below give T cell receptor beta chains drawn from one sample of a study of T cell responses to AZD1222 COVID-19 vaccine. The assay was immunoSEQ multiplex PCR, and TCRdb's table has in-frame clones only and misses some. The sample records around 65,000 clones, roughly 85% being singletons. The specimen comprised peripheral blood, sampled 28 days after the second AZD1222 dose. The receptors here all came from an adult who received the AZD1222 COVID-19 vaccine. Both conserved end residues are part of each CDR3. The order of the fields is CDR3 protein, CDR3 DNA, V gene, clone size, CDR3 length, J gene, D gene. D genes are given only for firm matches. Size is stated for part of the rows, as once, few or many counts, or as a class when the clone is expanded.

CASRISRVGNQPQHF	TGTGCCAGTAGGATATCAAGGGTAGGCAATCAGCCCCAGCATTTT	TRBV19	.	15	TRBJ1-5	.
CASSFGGQGRETQYF	TGTGCCAGCAGCTTCGGGGGACAGGGGAGAGAGACCCAGTACTTC	TRBV11-3	.	15	TRBJ2-5	TRBD1
CASSPGSYNSPLHF	TGTGCCAGCTCACCAGGAAGCTATAATTCACCCCTCCACTTT	TRBV18	.	14	TRBJ1-6	.
CASSAGHLGYTF	TGTGCCAGCTCAGCGGGACATTTGGGCTACACCTTC	TRBV18	.	12	TRBJ1-2	.
CASSQGGTGTYEQYF	TGTGCCAGCAGCCAAGGGGGGACGGGTACCTACGAGCAGTACTTC	TRBV3-1/TRBV3-2	.	15	TRBJ2-7	.
CASSETLRGGNQPQHF	TGTGCCAGCAGTGAAACCCTCAGGGGAGGCAATCAGCCCCAGCATTTT	TRBV6-1	few	16	TRBJ1-5	.
CAWNDGVNYGYTF	TGTGCCTGGAACGACGGCGTAAACTATGGCTACACCTTC	TRBV30	few	13	TRBJ1-2	.
CSVEPYGPVGYTF	TGCAGCGTTGAACCTTACGGCCCCGTTGGCTACACCTTC	TRBV29-1	few	13	TRBJ1-2	.
CASSLRGTEAFF	TGCGCCAGCAGCTTGAGGGGCACTGAAGCTTTCTTT	TRBV5-1	.	12	TRBJ1-1	.
CASSIIGGSGNTIYF	TGTGCCAGTAGTATTATCGGGGGATCTGGAAACACCATATATTTT	TRBV19	.	15	TRBJ1-3	.
CASNLNRTSRSYEQYF	TGTGCCAGCAACCTAAATCGGACTAGCCGTTCCTACGAGCAGTACTTC	TRBV27	.	16	TRBJ2-7	TRBD2
CAISEGATEAFF	TGTGCCATCAGTGAGGGGGCCACTGAAGCTTTCTTT	TRBV10-3	many	12	TRBJ1-1	.
CASSPSLAGNIQYF	TGTGCCAGTAGCCCCTCGCTAGCGGGAAACATTCAGTACTTC	TRBV19	.	14	TRBJ2-4	TRBD2
CASSPSETVGDGYTF	TGTGCCAGCAGTCCCTCAGAGACAGTAGGGGATGGCTACACCTTC	TRBV6-4	.	15	TRBJ1-2	.
CSVVGGTNEKLFF	TGCAGCGTTGTTGGAGGAACTAATGAAAAACTGTTTTTT	TRBV29-1	medium-sized	13	TRBJ1-4	.
CASSRPGGAYNEQFF	TGTGCCAGCAGCCGACCCGGGGGAGCTTACAATGAGCAGTTCTTC	TRBV3-1/TRBV3-2	.	15	TRBJ2-1	.
CASSLQPFDRVGGYTF	TGCGCCAGCAGCCTACAACCATTCGACAGGGTCGGAGGCTACACCTTC	TRBV4-1	.	16	TRBJ1-2	TRBD1
CASSLGRLNTEAFF	TGTGCCAGCAGCTTAGGACGGTTGAACACTGAAGCTTTCTTT	TRBV7-9	.	14	TRBJ1-1	.
CSAAGTRNEAFF	TGCAGCGCAGCCGGGACACGAAACGAAGCTTTCTTT	TRBV29-1	.	12	TRBJ1-1	.
CASSPEWDRNTGELFF	TGCGCCAGCAGCCCGGAGTGGGACCGTAACACCGGGGAGCTGTTTTTT	TRBV5-1	.	16	TRBJ2-2	.
CASSLADRLNGYTF	TGTGCCAGCAGCCTAGCCGACAGACTAAATGGCTACACCTTC	TRBV3-1/TRBV3-2	.	14	TRBJ1-2	.
CASRRSTGSNSPLHF	TGTGCCAGCAGACGGAGTACAGGCAGTAATTCACCCCTCCACTTT	TRBV11-3	few	15	TRBJ1-6	.
CASSSWTATSSAQYF	TGTGCCAGCAGCTCCTGGACGGCCACGTCTAGCGCGCAGTATTTT	TRBV11-2	.	15	TRBJ2-3	.
CASSLGGRSSGNTIYF	TGCGCCAGCAGCTTGGGGGGACGGTCCTCTGGAAACACCATATATTTT	TRBV5-1	.	16	TRBJ1-3	.
CALAGVENEQFF	TGCGCACTGGCAGGGGTGGAGAATGAGCAGTTCTTC	TRBV30	.	12	TRBJ2-1	.
CASSLGPGTGKESGELFF	TGTGCCAGCAGCTTAGGTCCCGGGACAGGGAAGGAGTCCGGGGAGCTGTTTTTT	TRBV7-6	.	18	TRBJ2-2	TRBD1
CASGLLRGEKLFF	TGTGCCAGTGGACTTCTACGGGGTGAAAAACTGTTTTTT	TRBV19	.	13	TRBJ1-4	.
CASSYSDREQFF	TGTGCCAGCAGTTACTCGGACAGGGAGCAGTTCTTC	TRBV6-2/TRBV6-3	once	12	TRBJ2-1	TRBD1
CASSPGTSGGAGEQFF	TGTGCCAGCAGTCCCGGGACTAGCGGGGGGGCAGGTGAGCAGTTCTTC	TRBV6-4	.	16	TRBJ2-1	TRBD2
CASSNNGEYGSPLHF	TGTGCCAGCAGCAACAACGGGGAGTATGGATCACCCCTCCACTTT	TRBV7-6	.	15	TRBJ1-6	.
CASRQGLGGYTF	TGTGCCAGCAGACAGGGTTTAGGTGGCTACACCTTC	TRBV6-4	.	12	TRBJ1-2	.
CASSHSRRSDTQYF	TGTGCCAGCAGCCATTCTAGACGTTCGGATACGCAGTATTTT	TRBV7-9	.	14	TRBJ2-3	.
CASSFAAMYQETQYF	TGTGCCAGCAGTTTTGCGGCAATGTACCAAGAGACCCAGTACTTC	TRBV27	.	15	TRBJ2-5	.
CASSVGSGSLTGELFF	TGTGCCAGCAGCGTAGGCTCTGGCTCCCTCACCGGGGAGCTGTTTTTT	TRBV9	.	16	TRBJ2-2	.
CASSQRGSTDTQYF	TGTGCCAGCAGCCAGCGGGGGAGCACAGATACGCAGTATTTT	TRBV6-4	.	14	TRBJ2-3	TRBD2
CASSADRGKAFF	TGTGCCAGCAGCGCTGACAGGGGGAAAGCTTTCTTT	TRBV9	.	12	TRBJ1-1	TRBD1
CASRLDPDMNTEAFF	TGTGCAAGTCGCTTAGATCCAGACATGAACACTGAAGCTTTCTTT	TRBV12-2	.	15	TRBJ1-1	.
CASSLTGGWSQPQHF	TGCGCCAGCAGCTTGACAGGGGGTTGGAGTCAGCCCCAGCATTTT	TRBV5-1	few	15	TRBJ1-5	TRBD1
CASWGAGSSYNEQFF	TGTGCCAGCTGGGGGGCAGGGAGCTCCTACAATGAGCAGTTCTTC	TRBV2	.	15	TRBJ2-1	.
CATSRDIPGPPLHF	TGTGCCACCAGCAGAGATATCCCCGGTCCACCCCTCCACTTT	TRBV15	once	14	TRBJ1-6	.
CASSPISSGGPFKDEQFF	TGTGCCAGCAGTCCCATATCTAGCGGGGGACCCTTTAAGGATGAGCAGTTCTTC	TRBV27	once	18	TRBJ2-1	TRBD2
CSAMPYTEAFF	TGCAGTGCCATGCCGTACACTGAAGCTTTCTTT	TRBV20-1	.	11	TRBJ1-1	.
CASSILGGESSYNSPLHF	TGTGCCAGCAGCATCCTCGGAGGGGAGAGCTCCTATAATTCACCCCTCCACTTT	TRBV5-4	.	18	TRBJ1-6	.
CASSIVAHRGEKLFF	TGTGCCAGTAGTATTGTGGCCCACCGGGGTGAAAAACTGTTTTTT	TRBV19	.	15	TRBJ1-4	.
CASSQSLENEQYF	TGTGCCAGCAGCCAAAGTTTGGAGAACGAGCAGTACTTC	TRBV7-9	medium-sized	13	TRBJ2-7	.